Listed here are 21 T cell receptor beta chains from one sample, sequenced in a study of regulatory T cells in long-lasting Graves disease. The sample's time point: persistent/refractory GD, antithyroid drugs over 5 years with positive TRAb. Following extraction of RNA from PBMCs, that RNA was used to make the TCR library. Both iRepertoire HTBI primers and Arm-PCR of CDR3 regions were used to build the TCR beta libraries. MiXCR, applied by TCRdb to the multiplex PCR reads, yields one record per CDR3 protein. The table has some 440,000 distinct CDR3 sequences, under 25% seen once; the top ten hold 7.8%. Sequencing was performed on peripheral blood mononuclear cells (PBMCs), taken when the disease was refractory, from a patient treated with antithyroid drugs. Receptor source: a female donor with Graves disease.

This clonotype came up many times. The V call is TRBV9, the J call TRBJ2-5; 9 bases fit TRBD1. Germline V lookup: CDR1 SGDLS, CDR2 YYNGEE. The CDR3 contains 15 residues. V lost 4 bases, J lost 5 bases, and 9 bases stayed unmatched. The chain's CDR3 is CASSPLGQGWETQYF. The CDR3 DNA follows: TGTGCCAGCAGCCCCCTTGGACAGGGGTGGGAGACCCAGTACTTC.

This clonotype was found many times. As DNA, the CDR3 is TGTGCCAGCAGCAACCCCACTAGCGGGAGGACCTACGAGCAGTACTTC. It codes for CASSNPTSGRTYEQYF. The chain combines TRBV6-1 with TRBJ2-7; 12 nucleotides line up with TRBD2. In germline, CDR1 is MNHNS, CDR2 SASEGT. The V segment lost 6 bases and the J segment 2 bases; nucleotides outside the gene matches: 8. This CDR3 has 16 amino acids.

This clonotype was detected ten times or more. The chain uses TRBV7-8 and TRBJ2-5; 8 bases are a match to TRBD1. Unmatched junction bases numbered 9, after V lost 0 bases and J lost 3 bases. CDR3 size: 17 residues. Germline V gene data show CDR1 as SGHVS and CDR2 as FQNEAQ. As DNA, the CDR3 is TGTGCCAGCAGCTTAGCGCTTGACAGGGGATTGGAAGAGACCCAGTACTTC. Translated, it gives CASSLALDRGLEETQYF.

V usage is TRBV5-4 and J usage is TRBJ2-1; D gene uncertain. CDR3 size: 14 residues. CDR1 and CDR2 from the germline V gene are SGHNT and YYREEE (reference sequence). Trimming stripped 6 bases from V and 6 bases from J, with 16 bases between. CDR3 region: CASINERTVNEQFF. CDR3 in DNA: TGTGCCAGCATCAACGAACGAACAGTCAATGAGCAGTTCTTC.

This clonotype has at least ten counts. At one end, the junction sequence differs from germline, possibly due to a read error. This sequence joins TRBV5-1 and TRBJ2-7; 11 nucleotides match TRBD2. Germline CDR1 is SGHRS and CDR2 is YFSETQ. The CDR3 covers 14 residues. The CDR3 loop is CASSLAGGVYEQYF. The CDR3 bases are TGTGCCAGCAGCTTAGCGGGAGGGGTCTACGAGCAGTACTTC.

The V and J genes are TRBV7-2 and TRBJ2-3; 14 bases match TRBD2. Trimming cost V 4 bases and J 0 bases; bases outside gene matches: 9. The CDR3 length is 19 residues. Germline CDR1 and CDR2: SGHTA and FQGNSA. CDR3 nucleotides: TGTGCCAGCAGCTCCCGACTAGCGGGAGGGCTCTCTAGCACAGATACGCAGTATTTT. It translates to CASSSRLAGGLSSTDTQYF.

This clonotype was seen many times. J is TRBJ2-7 and V is TRBV30, with D tentatively TRBD2 (5 bases). The CDR3 length is 12 residues. Germline-derived CDR1 and CDR2 are GTSNPN and SVGIG (reference sequence). Trimming removed 2 bases at V and 5 bases at J, with 10 bases between. DNA for the CDR3: TGTGCCTGGAGTTCCGGGATCCACGAGCAGTACTTC. It encodes CAWSSGIHEQYF.

This clonotype was counted many times. The V call is TRBV28, the J call TRBJ2-6; no clear D. V was trimmed by 2 bases and J by 0 bases, leaving 5 bases between them. Germline V gene data show CDR1 as MDHEN and CDR2 as SYDVKM. CDR3 size: 15 residues. CDR3 nucleotide sequence: TGTGCCAGCAGTTTACCTTACTCTGGGGCCAACGTCCTGACTTTC. Its translation: CASSLPYSGANVLTF.

The sample holds many counts of this clonotype. The chain links TRBV6-1 to TRBJ2-7, with D perhaps TRBD2 (6 bases). Trimming took off 6 bases at V and 4 bases at J, with 16 bases between the two ends. This CDR3 is built from 14 residues. Per germline, CDR1 MNHNS and CDR2 SASEGT. The CDR3, as DNA: TGTGCCAGCAGGGAGGAGGGGCGCAGGTACGAGCAGTACTTC. Its protein product is CASREEGRRYEQYF.

This clonotype appeared many times. J is TRBJ1-1 and V is TRBV20-1, with 8 bases that match TRBD1. This CDR3 is 17 amino acids long. J was trimmed by 4 bases and V by 0 bases; bases with no gene match: 13. Looked up from germline, CDR1 is DFQATT and CDR2 is SNEGSKA (reference sequence). The CDR3: CSARDGWTGRSRTEAFF. The CDR3 DNA follows: TGCAGTGCTAGAGATGGGTGGACAGGGAGGAGTCGCACTGAAGCTTTCTTT.

Concerning this clonotype: At one end the junction does not follow the germline gene, possibly because of a read error. This chain joins TRBV11-2 and TRBJ2-5; D might be TRBD2 (5 bases). Germline V gene data show CDR1 as SGHAT and CDR2 as FQNNGV. The CDR3 loop spans 14 amino acids. The DNA of the CDR3 is TGCGCCAACAGCCCAGAGGGCACCCTACCCCCGCGGTATTTT. Translated, it gives CANSPEGTLPPRYF.

V is TRBV7-2 and J is TRBJ2-1, with 15 nucleotides matching TRBD2. Trimming cost V 4 bases and J 8 bases; bases outside gene matches: 6. In germline, CDR1 is SGHTA, CDR2 FQGNSA. The CDR3 is 16 amino acids. The DNA of the CDR3 is TGTGCCAGCAGCTCCGGACTAGCGGGAGGGCGGGATGAGCAGTTCTTC. Protein: CASSSGLAGGRDEQFF.

This clonotype was seen repeatedly, ten times or more. V and J are TRBV15 and TRBJ1-4; 7 positions match TRBD1. The germline gives CDR1 LNHNV, CDR2 YYDKDF (reference sequence). The V gene end was trimmed by 3 bases and the J gene end by 7 bases; junction bases not matched to a gene: 5. This CDR3 contains 14 residues. Here the CDR3 reads CATSRATGVEKLFF. The CDR3 DNA sequence: TGTGCCACCAGCAGGGCCACAGGGGTTGAAAAACTGTTTTTT. The full variable domain, its missing parts supplied by reference TRBV15 and TRBJ1-4, is DAMVIQNPRYQVTQFGKPVTLSCSQTLNHNVMYWYQQKSSQAPKLLFHYYDKDFNNEADTPDNFQSRRPNTSFCFLDIRSPGLGDTAMYLCATSRATGVEKLFFGSGTQLSVL.

The chain combines TRBV4-3 with TRBJ1-6; 9 nucleotides line up with TRBD1. J was trimmed by 0 bases and V by 4 bases; bases with no gene match: 13. CDR3 size: 20 residues. The germline V gene encodes CDR1 LGHNA and CDR2 YSLEER. CDR3: CASSLSTGTGQFSYNSPLHF. CDR3 coding DNA: TGCGCCAGCAGCCTCTCAACCGGGACAGGGCAGTTCTCCTATAATTCACCCCTCCACTTT.

This clonotype turned up a few times. J is TRBJ2-7 and V is TRBV10-1; tentatively, D is TRBD2 (5 bases). Germline CDR1 WNHNN, CDR2 SYGVQD (reference sequence). With 2 bases removed from V and 9 bases from J, the gap between germline ends came to 17 bases. CDR3 length: 14 amino acids. Written as DNA, the CDR3 is TGCGCCAGCAGTGAGGCCGGGGATCAGCACGGGCAGTACTTC. Its protein product is CASSEAGDQHGQYF.

The J gene is TRBJ1-2, the V gene TRBV7-2; D possibly corresponds to TRBD1 (5 bases). The CDR3 consists of 15 residues. Germline assignment: CDR1 SGHTA and CDR2 FQGNSA. Between the trimmed V and J ends, which lost 6 bases and 3 bases, there was a span of 17 bases. The CDR3 here is CASSSLSGGDYGYTF. In DNA, the CDR3 is TGTGCCAGCAGTTCCTTATCGGGGGGTGACTATGGCTACACCTTC.

This clonotype occurred a few times. The rearrangement joins TRBV5-1 to TRBJ2-7, with TRBD1 matching 9 bases. The length of the CDR3 is 15 residues. The V gene's germline CDR1 is SGHRS and CDR2 YFSETQ. J gave up 6 bases and V 0 bases, and 7 bases lay outside the gene matches. The CDR3 nucleotides are TGCGCCAGCAGCTTGGTTGGGACAGGGTCTCTCGAGCAGTACTTC. Translation gives CASSLVGTGSLEQYF.

At least ten counts were recorded for this clonotype. The chain has TRBV24-1 and TRBJ2-7, with a possible D match to TRBD1 (5 bases). The CDR3 runs 13 residues. V lost 4 bases to trimming and J lost 6 bases, with 12 bases between them. Looked up from germline, CDR1 is KGHDR and CDR2 is SFDVKD. CDR3 protein: CATSDSSRGEQYF. As DNA, the CDR3 is TGTGCCACCAGTGACTCCTCTAGGGGCGAGCAGTACTTC.

This clonotype was detected many times. The V call is TRBV28, the J call TRBJ2-5, with 7 bases aligning to TRBD1. Germline assignment: CDR1 MDHEN and CDR2 SYDVKM. CDR3 length: 13 amino acids. Trimming at V came to 5 bases and at J to 4 bases, leaving 4 bases not matched to a gene. This CDR3 is CASSVQGIETQYF. DNA for the CDR3: TGTGCCAGCAGTGTACAGGGGATAGAGACCCAGTACTTC.

The chain links TRBV4-2 to TRBJ2-7, with 10 bases that match TRBD1. Trimming took 0 bases from V and 2 from J; bases not matched to a gene: 7. This CDR3 has 17 residues. Germline V CDR1 and CDR2: LGHNA, YNFKEQ. Written as DNA, the CDR3 is TGTGCCAGCAGCCAAGAAAGGACCGGGACAGGGGCCTACGAGCAGTACTTC. Protein: CASSQERTGTGAYEQYF.

This clonotype was detected many times. The rearrangement joins TRBV11-2 to TRBJ2-7; no clear D. The V end lost 1 base, the J end lost 3 bases, and 7 bases lay between the germline ends. The CDR3 totals 13 residues. Germline CDR1 reads SGHAT; CDR2 reads FQNNGV. The CDR3 here is CASSLAGVYEQYF. CDR3 bases: TGTGCCAGCAGCTTAGCAGGAGTCTACGAGCAGTACTTC.